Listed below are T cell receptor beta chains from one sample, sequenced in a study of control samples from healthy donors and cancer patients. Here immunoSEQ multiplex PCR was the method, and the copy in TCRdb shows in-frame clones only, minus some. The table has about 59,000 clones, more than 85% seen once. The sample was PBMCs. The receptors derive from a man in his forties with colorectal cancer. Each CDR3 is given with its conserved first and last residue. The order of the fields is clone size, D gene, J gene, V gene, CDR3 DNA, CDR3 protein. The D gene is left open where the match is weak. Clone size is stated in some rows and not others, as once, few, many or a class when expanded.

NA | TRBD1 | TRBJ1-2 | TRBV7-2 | TGTGCCAGCAGCTCCCGGAACGGGGTTTGGGGACAGGGCTACTATGGCTACACCTTC | CASSSRNGVWGQGYYGYTF
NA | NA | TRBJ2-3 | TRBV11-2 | TGTGCCAGCAGCTTAGTAGGAGGGGCAGATACGCAGTATTTT | CASSLVGGADTQYF
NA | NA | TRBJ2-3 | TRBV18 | TGTGCCAGCTCACCCCCTAATATGGGAGATACGCAGTATTTT | CASSPPNMGDTQYF
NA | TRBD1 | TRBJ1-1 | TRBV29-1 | TGCAGCGTTGCCGGGACAGGGGTCGCTTTCTTT | CSVAGTGVAFF
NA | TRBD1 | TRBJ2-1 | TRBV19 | TGTGCCAGTAGTTTGGACAGGACCCCCTACAATGAGCAGTTCTTC | CASSLDRTPYNEQFF
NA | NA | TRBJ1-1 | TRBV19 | TGTGCCAGTAGTTTCCTGCCCACACAGAACACTGAAGCTTTCTTT | CASSFLPTQNTEAFF
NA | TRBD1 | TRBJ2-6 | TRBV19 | TGTGCCAGTAGTATAGCCCCGACAGGGACTGGGGCCAACGTCCTGACTTTC | CASSIAPTGTGANVLTF
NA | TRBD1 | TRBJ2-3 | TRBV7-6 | TGTGCCAGCAGCTTAGGGGGACAGGGGGAGCGCACAGATACGCAGTATTTT | CASSLGGQGERTDTQYF
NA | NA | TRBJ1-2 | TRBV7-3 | TGTGCCAGCAGCTTAACGGGGTCGGGCGGCTACACCTTC | CASSLTGSGGYTF
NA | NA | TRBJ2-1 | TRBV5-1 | TGCGCCAGCAGAATCGCCCAGGGCATCAACAATGAGCAGTTCTTC | CASRIAQGINNEQFF
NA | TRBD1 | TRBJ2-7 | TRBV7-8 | TGTGCCAGCAGCTTAGCGCTGGGACAGGGACTCCCCTACGAGCAGTACTTC | CASSLALGQGLPYEQYF
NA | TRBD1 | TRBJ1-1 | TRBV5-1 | TGCGCCAGCAGCGGGGGACAGGGCAATATGAACACTGAAGCTTTCTTT | CASSGGQGNMNTEAFF
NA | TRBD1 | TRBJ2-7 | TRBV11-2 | TGTGCCAGCAGCCAATGGACAGGGGCCCACGAGCAGTACTTC | CASSQWTGAHEQYF
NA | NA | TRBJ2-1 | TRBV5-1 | TGCGCCAGCAGCTTACGGACCGGGACGGTCGGCGCTGAGCAGTTCTTC | CASSLRTGTVGAEQFF
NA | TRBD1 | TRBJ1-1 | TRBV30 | TGTGCCTGGACAGGGGGGAAGAACACTGAAGCTTTCTTT | CAWTGGKNTEAFF
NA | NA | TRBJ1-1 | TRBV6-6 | TGTGCCAGCAGTGGTCCGATTCCGCAGCGGAACACTGAAGCTTTCTTT | CASSGPIPQRNTEAFF
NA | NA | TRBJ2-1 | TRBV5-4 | TGTGCCAGCAGCTTGGGTAGCACCTCCTACAATGAGCAGTTCTTC | CASSLGSTSYNEQFF
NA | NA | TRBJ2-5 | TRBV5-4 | TGTGCCAGCAGCGATCCTACACAGGGTCACGGCGTGACCCAGTACTTC | CASSDPTQGHGVTQYF
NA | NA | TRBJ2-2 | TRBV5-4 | TGTGCCAGCAGCTGGACGGAGGCCGGGGAGCTGTTTTTT | CASSWTEAGELFF
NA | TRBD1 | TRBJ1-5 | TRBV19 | TGTGCCAGTAGTATCGGACAGGGCGATCAGCCCCAGCATTTT | CASSIGQGDQPQHF
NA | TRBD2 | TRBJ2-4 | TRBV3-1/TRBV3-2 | TGTGCCAGCAGCCAAGATCGGACTAGCCAAAACATTCAGTACTTC | CASSQDRTSQNIQYF
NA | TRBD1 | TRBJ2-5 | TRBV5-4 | TGTGCCAGCAGCTTGACAGGGGGAGTCGAGACCCAGTACTTC | CASSLTGGVETQYF
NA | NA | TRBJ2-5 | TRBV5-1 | TGCGCCAGCAGCTCGACTGTTGAGACCCAGTACTTC | CASSSTVETQYF
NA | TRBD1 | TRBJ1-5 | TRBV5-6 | TGTGCCAGCAGCAAAGACAGGGGGCAGGGCAATCAGCCCCAGCATTTT | CASSKDRGQGNQPQHF
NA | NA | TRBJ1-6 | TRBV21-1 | TGTGCCAGCGAAGACGGACAGTACCATTCACCCCTCCACTTT | CASEDGQYHSPLHF
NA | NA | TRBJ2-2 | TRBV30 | TGTGCCTGGAGGGAAGGTACCGGGGAGCTGTTTTTT | CAWREGTGELFF
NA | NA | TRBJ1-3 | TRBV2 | TGTGCCAGCAGCCTCCTAGGCTCTGGAAACACCATATATTTT | CASSLLGSGNTIYF
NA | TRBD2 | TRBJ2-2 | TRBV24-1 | TGTGCCACCAGTGATTTTGCTAGCGGGGGCAAGAACACCGGGGAGCTGTTTTTT | CATSDFASGGKNTGELFF
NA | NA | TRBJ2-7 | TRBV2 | TGTGCCAGCGAGACCGGGAAAGGGTACGAGCAGTACTTC | CASETGKGYEQYF
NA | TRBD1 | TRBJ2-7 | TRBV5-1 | TGCGCCAGCGCGGGACAGGGGAAATTCGAGCAGTACTTC | CASAGQGKFEQYF
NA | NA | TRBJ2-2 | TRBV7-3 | TGTGCCAGCAGCTTAAGCAGGACAAACACCGGGGAGCTGTTTTTT | CASSLSRTNTGELFF
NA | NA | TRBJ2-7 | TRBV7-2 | TGTGCCAGCAGCTTAGAGAACAGGGGGGGTTACGAGCAGTACTTC | CASSLENRGGYEQYF
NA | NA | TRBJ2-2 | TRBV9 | TGTGCCAGCAGCGTACGACACACCGGGGAGCTGTTTTTT | CASSVRHTGELFF
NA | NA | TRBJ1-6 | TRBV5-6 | TGTGCCAGCAGCCCCATTCCAGATTCACCCCTCCACTTT | CASSPIPDSPLHF
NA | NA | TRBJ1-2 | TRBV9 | TGTGCCAGCAGCTCACGACATGGCTACACCTTC | CASSSRHGYTF
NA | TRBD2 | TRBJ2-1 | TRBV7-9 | TGTGCCAGCAGCTTACCTTTTAGGCTAGCGGGGGTCTACAATGAGCAGTTCTTC | CASSLPFRLAGVYNEQFF
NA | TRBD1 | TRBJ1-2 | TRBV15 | TGTGCCACCAGCAGAGGAGGCAGGGGGCTCCTTGGCTACACCTTC | CATSRGGRGLLGYTF
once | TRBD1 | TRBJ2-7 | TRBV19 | TGTGCCACCTCGAGAATGGACAGGGCCCACGAGCAGTACTTC | CATSRMDRAHEQYF